This T cell receptor beta chain was recorded in a study of blood T cell repertoires in COVID-19. Study-wide background: Nucleic acid was either cDNA or gDNA, and it came from T cells, B-cell-depleted T cells, or PBMCs.

Followed longitudinally, the Seattle patients had been enrolled during active infection. CDR1 and CDR2 from the germline V gene are SGHRS and YFSETQ. The J segment lost 4 bases and the V segment lost 4 bases, leaving 7 bases of the junction unmatched. The CDR3 totals 15 residues. The authors' processing: Quantification of nucleated cells was approximated via reference gene primer amplification. Profiled with immunoSEQ multiplex PCR; TCRdb holds only in-frame clones, not every one. The V and J calls and clone size were taken over from that table, and D and trimming were inferred from the DNA. The sample carries under 450,000 clones, around 89% recorded once.

This receptor was identified in a woman aged 45 to 65 with COVID-19, enrolled during active disease. Sequenced material: peripheral blood. The gene calls are TRBV5-1 and TRBJ2-2; TRBD1 aligns across 7 bases. The CDR3 DNA sequence: TGCGCCAGCAGCCCTTTGGGACAGCGCACCGGGGAGCTGTTTTTT. It translates to CASSPLGQRTGELFF.